The 29 T cell receptor beta chains presented below share a single source sample, sequenced in a study of identical twins (dated by TCRdb to the mid-2010s). The library was made by 5' RACE. Reads for this sample came from an Illumina HiSeq 2000. In TCRdb, the public reads were trimmed at Q25 with fastp and aligned with MiXCR, with productive beta chains retained. Duplicate CDR3 protein sequences are folded into a single record with the most common DNA and genes. In all, the sample holds some 440,000 distinct CDR3 sequences, and approximately 24% of those were seen once. Roughly 3% of the sample belongs to the ten largest clones. The same sample was also used in a study of T cells expressing NK-cell markers.

Sequenced sample: CD4+ T cells sorted from blood. These receptors all stem from a woman aged 18-35 years in good health.

This clonotype came up a few times. Relative to the germline gene, one junction end is altered; a read error may explain this. The chain is built from TRBV12-3 or TRBV12-4 and TRBJ2-1; D perhaps matches TRBD2 (6 bases). The CDR3 consists of 15 residues. The chain's CDR3 is CASRLAVSSYNEQFF. CDR3 in DNA: TGTGCCAGCAGGTTAGCGGTTAGCTCCTACAATGAGCAGTTCTTC.

V usage is TRBV27 and J usage is TRBJ2-7, with a possible D match to TRBD2 (5 bases). Trimming left V 6 bases short and J 4 bases short, with 16 bases between. Germline values: CDR1 MNHEY, CDR2 SMNVEV (reference sequence). The CDR3 sequence is 14 residues long. The CDR3 here is CASSPRGFGYEQYF. The CDR3 DNA reads TGTGCCAGCAGCCCTCGAGGGTTCGGGTACGAGCAGTACTTC.

This clonotype was observed at least ten times. This rearrangement joins TRBV7-2 to TRBJ1-1; D is undetermined. The CDR3 length is 16 residues. Trimming left V 5 bases short and J 3 bases short, with 19 bases between. CDR1 and CDR2 from the germline V gene are SGHTA and FQGNSA. The CDR3 coding sequence is TGTGCCAGCAGCCGAGGTGGTGGCAGGCGATACACTGAAGCTTTCTTT. Protein: CASSRGGGRRYTEAFF.

In its sample, this clonotype was seen many times. The CDR3, as DNA: TGTGCCAGCAGTTTTAAGGGGACGCTCGAAGGTGGGTTCTTC. Protein product: CASSFKGTLEGGFF. V and J are TRBV12-3 or TRBV12-4 and TRBJ2-1; D might be TRBD1 or TRBD2, each matching 5 bases. The CDR3 covers 14 residues. V was trimmed by 3 bases and J by 15 bases, leaving 21 bases between them.

This clonotype was seen a handful of times. The V gene is TRBV7-9, the J gene TRBJ2-5; TRBD1 aligns across 8 bases. This CDR3 spans 14 amino acids. Trimming took 7 bases from V and 5 from J; bases not matched to a gene: 9. Germline V gene lookup returns CDR1 SEHNR and CDR2 FQNEAQ (reference sequence). CDR3 bases: TGTGCCAGCAACGGACAGGGAAAATATGAGACCCAGTACTTC. Its translation is CASNGQGKYETQYF.

The chain carries TRBV20-1 and TRBJ1-1, with D tentatively TRBD1 (6 bases). V shed 3 bases and J shed 1 base, with 9 bases lying between them. Germline assignment: CDR1 DFQATT and CDR2 SNEGSKA (reference sequence). CDR3 length equals 13 residues. This chain's CDR3 is CSASSQGNTEAFF. The CDR3 region has the DNA TGCAGTGCTAGTTCACAGGGGAACACTGAAGCTTTCTTT.

This chain uses TRBV11-2 with TRBJ2-4, with a weak D call TRBD1 (6 bases). Germline V CDR1 and CDR2: SGHAT, FQNNGV. The CDR3 is 14 amino acids. With 5 bases removed from V and 9 bases from J, the gap between germline ends came to 17 bases. The CDR3 loop reads CASSTRQARSIQYF. The CDR3 nucleotides are TGTGCCAGCAGCACCCGACAGGCTCGGAGCATTCAGTACTTC.

This clonotype has more than one count but fewer than ten. V gene TRBV7-6 combines with J gene TRBJ1-1; D is possibly TRBD1 (5 bases). Germline V lookup: CDR1 SGHVS, CDR2 FNYEAQ. The CDR3 loop spans 13 amino acids. V lost 4 bases and J 6 bases, leaving 12 bases between the germline ends. CDR3 amino acids: CASSSGMGAEAFF. The CDR3 DNA reads TGTGCCAGCAGCTCCGGGATGGGGGCTGAAGCTTTCTTT.

This clonotype was recorded a few times. The rearrangement links TRBV6-1 to TRBJ1-1; D is perhaps TRBD1 (6 bases). CDR1 MNHNS and CDR2 SASEGT come from the germline V gene. Trimming left V 4 bases short and J 1 base short, with 10 bases between. CDR3 length: 14 amino acids. This CDR3 is CASSVGRGNTEAFF. The CDR3, as DNA: TGTGCCAGCAGTGTGGGCAGGGGGAACACTGAAGCTTTCTTT.

The chain carries TRBV25-1 and TRBJ2-3; D remains unclear. Germline assignment: CDR1 MGHDK and CDR2 SYGVNS. The CDR3 has 13 residues. Trimming stripped 2 bases from V and 7 bases from J, with 10 bases between. Here the CDR3 reads CASSEVAVHTQYF. The DNA of the CDR3 is TGTGCCAGCAGTGAAGTGGCGGTACATACGCAGTATTTT.

DNA of the CDR3: TGTGCCAGCAGTGAATCTCAGGGAACTAATGAAAAACTGTTTTTT. Translated, it gives CASSESQGTNEKLFF. This chain connects TRBV25-1 to TRBJ1-4; a weak D match, TRBD1 (5 bases). Trimming took 1 base from V and 1 from J, leaving 7 bases between them. Germline CDR1 MGHDK, CDR2 SYGVNS. The CDR3 covers 15 residues.

This clonotype was observed many times. An end of the junction does not agree with germline; a read error may underlie this. The chain couples TRBV20-1 to TRBJ1-2; TRBD1 agrees at 10 bases. This CDR3 comprises 13 residues. CDR1 and CDR2 (germline): DFQATT, SNEGSKA (reference sequence). The CDR3 nucleotides are TGCAGTGCCAGAGGACAGGGGGAAAGAGGCTACACCTTC. This gives the protein CSARGQGERGYTF.

V usage is TRBV5-6 and J usage is TRBJ2-2; D tentatively reads TRBD1 or TRBD2 (5 bases each). The germline V gene has CDR1 SGHDT and CDR2 YYEEEE. The CDR3 contains 15 residues. V lost 6 bases to trimming and J lost 0 bases, with 12 bases between them. The CDR3, as DNA: TGTGCCAGCAAACGGGGACCTACGAACACCGGGGAGCTGTTTTTT. Amino acids: CASKRGPTNTGELFF.

The rearrangement uses TRBV6-2 or TRBV6-3 and TRBJ2-1, with D possibly TRBD2 on 5 matching bases. The CDR3 covers 17 residues. The germline V gene encodes CDR1 MNHEY and CDR2 SVGEGT. Trimming pared 4 bases from V and 8 bases from J, leaving 24 bases between. The CDR3 reads CASSSIVPSKGSDEQFF. In DNA, the CDR3 is TGTGCCAGCAGTTCCATCGTCCCTAGTAAAGGGAGCGATGAGCAGTTCTTC.

The chain couples TRBV20-1 to TRBJ2-2; 8 bases fit TRBD2. V was clipped by 5 bases and J by 5 bases; unmatched bases: 13. The CDR3 is made up of 16 amino acids. Germline CDR1 reads DFQATT; CDR2 reads SNEGSKA (reference sequence). The DNA of the CDR3 is TGCAGTGCTGAGAGGGGTCGGGGGGGAAGGACCGGGGAGCTGTTTTTT. Protein product: CSAERGRGGRTGELFF.

This clonotype was detected only a few times. The chain uses TRBV12-3 or TRBV12-4 and TRBJ2-2; D is unresolved. V lost 5 bases and J lost 7, with 5 bases in between. The CDR3 sequence is 11 residues long. In DNA form, the CDR3 reads TGTGCCAGCAGTCCACACGGGGAGCTGTTTTTT. Translation: CASSPHGELFF.

The rearrangement uses TRBV20-1 and TRBJ2-1; no clear D gene. Germline assignment: CDR1 DFQATT and CDR2 SNEGSKA (reference sequence). The length of the CDR3 is 12 residues. CDR3 coding DNA: TGCAGGGCGATCCGCGGAGTGGATGAGCAGTTCTTC. Translated: CRAIRGVDEQFF.

V usage is TRBV6-1 and J usage is TRBJ2-6; D is unresolved. Germline loops: CDR1 MNHNS, CDR2 SASEGT. Trimming took off 6 bases at V and 3 bases at J, with 12 bases between the two ends. The CDR3 is 15 residues long. DNA of the CDR3: TGTGCCAGCAGCAGGTTAAAGGATGGGGCCAACGTCCTGACTTTC. Amino acid sequence: CASSRLKDGANVLTF.

V and J are TRBV20-1 and TRBJ2-7; D is possibly TRBD1 (5 bases). This CDR3 comprises 13 residues. The germline V and J ends were trimmed by 6 bases and 5 bases, with 17 bases remaining between them. Per the germline V gene, CDR1 is DFQATT and CDR2 is SNEGSKA (reference sequence). The CDR3 region has the DNA TGCAGTGCCCCAGATACGGCAGGGAACGAGCAGTACTTC. Its translation is CSAPDTAGNEQYF.

The chain combines TRBV12-3 or TRBV12-4 with TRBJ2-5; D remains ambiguous. Trimming shortened V by 5 bases and J by 6 bases, and 16 bases separated the two germline ends. The CDR3 has 14 residues. The CDR3 coding sequence is TGTGCCAGCAGTCCCCTCGTGAACACGAAGACCCAGTACTTC. Protein sequence: CASSPLVNTKTQYF.

This clonotype was counted between two and nine times. This chain uses TRBV24-1 with TRBJ2-5; TRBD1 matches at 8 bases. The V and J ends lost 9 bases and 1 base, in that order; junction bases with no gene match: 9. Germline-derived CDR1 and CDR2 are KGHDR and SFDVKD. The length of the CDR3 is 15 residues. The CDR3 DNA sequence: TGTGCCACCGGAGTTGGCAGGGGGCCCCAAGAGACCCAGTACTTC. As protein: CATGVGRGPQETQYF.

This sequence joins TRBV7-2 and TRBJ2-1; the D gene could be TRBD1 or TRBD2 (5 bases each). Trimming removed 6 bases at V and 4 bases at J, with 19 bases between. The germline CDR1 and CDR2 sequences are SGHTA and FQGNSA. CDR3 length: 16 residues. CDR3 amino acids: CASSQLGTVPYNEQFF. In DNA, the CDR3 is TGTGCCAGCAGTCAGCTTGGGACGGTCCCTTACAATGAGCAGTTCTTC.

In its sample, this clonotype was seen a few times. J is TRBJ2-6 and V is TRBV18; unclear D gene. Trimming pared 3 bases from V and 3 bases from J, leaving 6 bases between. Per germline, CDR1 KGHSH and CDR2 LQKENI. The length of the CDR3 is 14 residues. For the CDR3, the DNA is TGTGCCAGCTCACCTATGATTGGGGCCAACGTCCTGACTTTC. Residues: CASSPMIGANVLTF. The full variable domain, completed using reference TRBV18 and TRBJ2-6, is NAGVMQNPRHLVRRRGQEARLRCSPMKGHSHVYWYRQLPEEGLKFMVYLQKENIIDESGMPKERFSAEFPKEGPSILRIQQVVRGDSAAYFCASSPMIGANVLTFGAGSRLTVL.

The V and J genes are TRBV20-1 and TRBJ2-2; D is perhaps TRBD1 (5 bases). Trimming took off 2 bases at V and 10 bases at J, with 11 bases between the two ends. The V gene's germline CDR1 is DFQATT and CDR2 SNEGSKA (reference sequence). This CDR3 spans 12 amino acids. The CDR3, as DNA: TGCAGTGCTAGACAGGGTGCTGAGGAGCTGTTTTTT. Its translation is CSARQGAEELFF.

The V gene is TRBV7-9, the J gene TRBJ2-5; 10 nucleotides align to TRBD1. With 5 bases clipped from V and 2 bases from J, the junction kept 8 bases outside the gene matches. The CDR3 is made up of 16 amino acids. The V gene's germline CDR1 is SEHNR and CDR2 FQNEAQ (reference sequence). CDR3 protein: CASSIGTGVLQETQYF. CDR3 DNA sequence: TGTGCCAGCAGCATTGGGACAGGGGTACTACAAGAGACCCAGTACTTC. The complete variable domain, with remaining parts taken from reference TRBV7-9 and TRBJ2-5, reads DTGVSQNPRHKITKRGQNVTFRCDPISEHNRLYWYRQTLGQGPEFLTYFQNEAQLEKSRLLSDRFSAERPKGSFSTLEIQRTEQGDSAMYLCASSIGTGVLQETQYFGPGTRLLVL.

The table lists this clonotype with a few counts. The genes are TRBV12-3 or TRBV12-4 and TRBJ1-1; D is undetermined. V shed 7 bases and J shed 3 bases, with 12 bases lying between them. The CDR3 is 13 amino acids. Here the CDR3 DNA reads TGTGCCAGCACCTTACGCTCAGACACTGAAGCTTTCTTT. This sequence encodes CASTLRSDTEAFF.

The chain uses TRBV6-5 and TRBJ2-5; 14 bases fit TRBD2. The CDR3 is 18 residues long. Germline V gene lookup returns CDR1 MNHEY and CDR2 SVGAGI. Germline trimming cut 4 bases from V and 4 bases from J; bases unmatched to any gene: 11. This CDR3 reads CASSLRLAGGVMGETQYF. The CDR3 bases are TGTGCCAGCAGTTTACGACTAGCGGGGGGGGTAATGGGAGAGACCCAGTACTTC.

V usage is TRBV5-1 and J usage is TRBJ1-1; maybe TRBD1 (6 bases). Between the trimmed V and J ends, which lost 2 bases and 1 base, there was a span of 12 bases. From germline, CDR1 is SGHRS and CDR2 YFSETQ. CDR3 length: 15 amino acids. The CDR3 is CASSLFETGNTEAFF. The DNA of the CDR3 is TGCGCCAGCAGCTTATTTGAGACAGGGAACACTGAAGCTTTCTTT.

This sequence joins TRBV18 and TRBJ1-6; TRBD1 aligns across 8 bases. Unmatched junction bases numbered 9, after V lost 8 bases and J lost 6 bases. The CDR3 contains 15 residues. Per the germline V gene, CDR1 is KGHSH and CDR2 is LQKENI. CDR3 protein: CASTGQGNFNSPLHF. The CDR3 DNA is TGTGCCAGCACCGGACAGGGAAATTTTAATTCACCCCTCCACTTT.